The 29 T cell receptor beta chains listed next were all sequenced from one sample in a study of shared clonotypes between healthy human individuals. TCRdb's copy holds only in-frame clones and misses some; the assay was immunoSEQ multiplex PCR. The sample lists 2 million to 3 million clones; 90% to 95% were seen once. The sample comprised naive CD4+ T cells sorted from blood. Documented subset: CD45RA+ positively selected. The receptors come from a man between 18 and 29 years old in good health.

The chain links TRBV28 to TRBJ2-6, with 7 nucleotides matching TRBD1. CDR1 is MDHEN and CDR2 is SYDVKM in the germline V gene. The length of the CDR3 is 15 residues. V shed 5 bases, J shed 4 bases, and the junction held 5 bases outside the gene matches. CDR3: CASSEGARGANVLTF. Written as DNA, the CDR3 is TGTGCCAGCAGTGAGGGGGCGCGGGGGGCCAACGTCCTGACTTTC.

CDR3 DNA sequence: TGTGCCAGCAGCGTATGGGCGGGAGGGCCGTACGATACGCAGTATTTT. Translating gives CASSVWAGGPYDTQYF. The rearrangement links TRBV9 to TRBJ2-3; 9 bases are a match to TRBD2. The length of the CDR3 is 16 residues. V shed 1 base and J 6 bases; nucleotides not matched to a gene: 9. CDR1 is SGDLS and CDR2 is YYNGEE in the germline V gene.

The rearrangement links TRBV4-1 to TRBJ2-3, with D perhaps TRBD1 (6 bases). This CDR3 has 15 residues. Trimming took 6 bases from V and 2 from J, leaving 15 bases between them. In germline, CDR1 is MGHRA, CDR2 YSYEKL. For the CDR3, the DNA is TGCGCCAGCAGTCCTATGGACAGACCCACAGATACGCAGTATTTT. Protein product: CASSPMDRPTDTQYF.

This chain connects TRBV30 to TRBJ1-5; 9 nucleotides match TRBD1. The CDR3 is 14 amino acids. Trimming took 4 bases from V and 7 from J; bases not matched to a gene: 8. Per the germline V gene, CDR1 is GTSNPN and CDR2 is SVGIG (reference sequence). CDR3 amino acids: CAWTKGQGIQPQHF. In nucleotides, the CDR3 is TGTGCCTGGACCAAAGGACAGGGGATCCAGCCCCAGCATTTT.

This chain uses TRBV5-4 with TRBJ2-3; possibly TRBD2 for D (6 bases). V gave up 5 bases and J gave up 4 bases, with 20 bases separating them. From germline, CDR1 is SGHNT and CDR2 YYREEE (reference sequence). The CDR3 is 16 residues long. CDR3 in amino acids: CASSSPGEAAPDTQYF. CDR3 bases: TGTGCCAGCAGTTCGCCGGGGGAGGCGGCACCAGATACGCAGTATTTT.

The chain couples TRBV9 to TRBJ2-6, with TRBD2 matching over 7 bases. The CDR3 sequence is 19 residues long. The germline V gene has CDR1 SGDLS and CDR2 YYNGEE. After removal of 0 bases from V and 5 bases from J, the junction contained 14 bases not matched to a gene. CDR3 nucleotide sequence: TGTGCCAGCAGCGTAGCGGCCCAGCGGGAATTTGTTAGGGCCAACGTCCTGACTTTC. Its protein is CASSVAAQREFVRANVLTF.

The chain joins TRBV2 to TRBJ1-4; 8 bases agree with TRBD1. Germline V gives CDR1 SNHLY, CDR2 FYNNEI. The CDR3 loop spans 13 amino acids. Unmatched junction bases numbered 8, after V lost 10 bases and J lost 7 bases. DNA for the CDR3: TGTGCCACCGGACAGGGAAGGATTGAAAAACTGTTTTTT. Amino acids: CATGQGRIEKLFF. Looking up the rest from reference TRBV2 and TRBJ1-4 gives the full variable domain: EPEVTQTPSHQVTQMGQEVILRCVPISNHLYFYWYRQILGQKVEFLVSFYNNEISEKSEIFDDQFSVERPDGSNFTLKIRSTKLEDSAMYFCATGQGRIEKLFFGSGTQLSVL.

This clone was seen just once. The chain recombines TRBV25-1 with TRBJ2-5, with 10 bases aligning to TRBD2. V was clipped by 7 bases and J by 5 bases; unmatched bases: 16. This CDR3 is built from 17 residues. CDR1 and CDR2 from the germline V gene are MGHDK and SYGVNS. As DNA, the CDR3 is TGTGCCAGCACCAAGAGCGGGGGGGGACCCCTGCGGGAGACCCAGTACTTC. This encodes CASTKSGGGPLRETQYF.

This chain connects TRBV5-1 to TRBJ2-3, with TRBD1 matching 9 bases. Unmatched junction bases numbered 4, after V lost 0 bases and J lost 2 bases. CDR3 size: 16 residues. The germline V gene has CDR1 SGHRS and CDR2 YFSETQ. This CDR3 reads CASSLEGTGSTDTQYF. The CDR3 DNA is TGCGCCAGCAGCTTGGAAGGGACAGGGTCCACAGATACGCAGTATTTT. The full variable domain, with the rest looked up from reference TRBV5-1 and TRBJ2-3, is KAGVTQTPRYLIKTRGQQVTLSCSPISGHRSVSWYQQTPGQGLQFLFEYFSETQRNKGNFPGRFSGRQFSNSRSEMNVSTLELGDSALYLCASSLEGTGSTDTQYFGPGTRLTVL.

The rearrangement links TRBV7-2 to TRBJ2-5; D gene unclear. Germline assignment: CDR1 SGHTA and CDR2 FQGNSA. The V and J ends lost 6 bases and 4 bases respectively, with 15 bases between them. The CDR3 has 14 residues. CDR3 residues: CASRLNLAAETQYF. CDR3 sequence (DNA): TGTGCCAGCAGACTAAACCTCGCGGCAGAGACCCAGTACTTC.

The chain employs TRBV7-2 and TRBJ1-1; possibly TRBD1 for D (6 bases). The CDR3 runs 15 residues. V lost 5 bases, J lost 4 bases, and 17 bases lay in between. Germline CDR1 reads SGHTA; CDR2 reads FQGNSA. The chain's CDR3 is CASSPRWGRGTEAFF. CDR3 nucleotides: TGTGCCAGCAGCCCGAGATGGGGGCGCGGCACTGAAGCTTTCTTT.

The chain employs TRBV19 and TRBJ2-3; D perhaps matches TRBD2 (5 bases). Trimming pared 1 base from V and 5 bases from J, leaving 7 bases between. The CDR3 has 13 residues. CDR1 and CDR2 (germline): LNHDA, SQIVND (reference sequence). CDR3 in amino acids: CASSIGGLDTQYF. The CDR3 nucleotides read TGTGCCAGTAGTATAGGAGGGTTAGATACGCAGTATTTT.

The chain has TRBV5-4 and TRBJ1-6; D uncertain. Trimming took off 0 bases at V and 9 bases at J, with 16 bases between the two ends. Germline assignment: CDR1 SGHNT and CDR2 YYREEE (reference sequence). This CDR3 is built from 16 residues. DNA of the CDR3: TGTGCCAGCAGCTTGGGGGCCCTGAGCCCCTTTTCACCCCTCCACTTT. Translated: CASSLGALSPFSPLHF.

The chain uses TRBV11-1 and TRBJ2-3, with a possible D match to TRBD1 (6 bases). This CDR3 is 14 amino acids long. Trimming shortened V by 0 bases and J by 4 bases, and 8 bases separated the two germline ends. CDR1 SGHAT and CDR2 FQDESV come from the germline V gene (reference sequence). The CDR3 sequence is CASSLAGAADTQYF. The DNA of the CDR3 is TGTGCCAGCAGCTTAGCGGGGGCGGCAGATACGCAGTATTTT.

The chain employs TRBV7-9 and TRBJ2-2; TRBD2 is a possible D gene (6 bases). This CDR3 spans 17 amino acids. The germline V gene encodes CDR1 SEHNR and CDR2 FQNEAQ (reference sequence). V lost 4 bases, J lost 2 bases, and 17 bases lay in between. CDR3 loop: CASSSRGVADNTGELFF. In nucleotides, the CDR3 is TGTGCCAGCAGCTCCCGTGGGGTAGCGGACAACACCGGGGAGCTGTTTTTT.

The genes are TRBV5-6 and TRBJ1-2; D is possibly TRBD1 (6 bases). The V end was cut by 4 bases, the J end by 7 bases, with 8 bases between. CDR3 size: 11 residues. Germline-derived CDR1 and CDR2 are SGHDT and YYEEEE. DNA of the CDR3: TGTGCCAGCAGCCAGGGGTTTGGCTACACCTTC. Residues: CASSQGFGYTF.

The chain carries TRBV7-8 and TRBJ1-1, with 9 bases aligning to TRBD1. The CDR3 extends over 16 amino acids. Germline CDR1 reads SGHVS; CDR2 reads FQNEAQ. After removal of 3 bases from V and 4 bases from J, the junction contained 9 bases not matched to a gene. The CDR3 DNA is TGTGCCAGCAGCTTCCCGGGACAGGGATTGGGCACTGAAGCTTTCTTT. Translation gives CASSFPGQGLGTEAFF.

V and J are TRBV11-2 and TRBJ1-1; 8 bases line up with TRBD1. Germline-derived CDR1 and CDR2 are SGHAT and FQNNGV. With 4 bases clipped from V and 1 base from J, the junction kept 5 bases outside the gene matches. The CDR3 is made up of 15 amino acids. The CDR3 nucleotides are TGTGCCAGCAGCTCAACCGGGACAGGGAACACTGAAGCTTTCTTT. It yields the protein CASSSTGTGNTEAFF.

This sequence joins TRBV19 and TRBJ2-2, with 8 bases aligning to TRBD2. V lost 3 bases, J lost 4 bases, and 4 bases stayed unmatched. Germline V gene data show CDR1 as LNHDA and CDR2 as SQIVND (reference sequence). The CDR3 has 15 residues. The CDR3 DNA sequence: TGTGCCAGTAGTATGCTAGCGGGTGCCACCGGGGAGCTGTTTTTT. Protein sequence: CASSMLAGATGELFF.

In this sample, this clone turned up once. This rearrangement joins TRBV11-2 to TRBJ2-5, with D tentatively TRBD1 or TRBD2 (5 bases each). This CDR3 spans 13 amino acids. V was shortened by 1 base and J by 9 bases, with 12 bases between the two germline ends. Per the germline V gene, CDR1 is SGHAT and CDR2 is FQNNGV. The CDR3 region is CASSLGGELAQYF. CDR3 in DNA: TGTGCCAGCAGCTTAGGAGGGGAATTGGCCCAGTACTTC. The full variable domain, rest sourced from reference TRBV11-2 and TRBJ2-5, is EAGVAQSPRYKIIEKRQSVAFWCNPISGHATLYWYQQILGQGPKLLIQFQNNGVVDDSQLPKDRFSAERLKGVDSTLKIQPAKLEDSAVYLCASSLGGELAQYFGPGTRLLVL.

V gene TRBV7-2 combines with J gene TRBJ2-7; a possible D gene is TRBD1 (8 bases). The CDR3 length is 15 residues. Per germline, CDR1 SGHTA and CDR2 FQGNSA. The V and J ends lost 4 bases and 3 bases respectively, with 16 bases between them. The CDR3 DNA sequence: TGTGCCAGCAGCTCGACAGGGGAGGGGATCTACGAGCAGTACTTC. It is translated as CASSSTGEGIYEQYF.

This chain uses TRBV15 with TRBJ2-7; 11 bases line up with TRBD2. The CDR3 has 15 residues. J lost 6 bases, V lost 5 bases, and 9 bases had no gene match. The germline V gene has CDR1 LNHNV and CDR2 YYDKDF (reference sequence). The CDR3 DNA follows: TGTGCCACCAGCGGGTTACTAGCGGGAGAGGGCGAGCAGTACTTC. Translation: CATSGLLAGEGEQYF. The variable domain in full, completed from reference TRBV15 and TRBJ2-7, reads DAMVIQNPRYQVTQFGKPVTLSCSQTLNHNVMYWYQQKSSQAPKLLFHYYDKDFNNEADTPDNFQSRRPNTSFCFLDIRSPGLGDTAMYLCATSGLLAGEGEQYFGPGTRLTVT.

V gene TRBV15 combines with J gene TRBJ1-2; TRBD1 is a possible D gene (5 bases). The length of the CDR3 is 15 residues. Germline CDR1 reads LNHNV; CDR2 reads YYDKDF (reference sequence). V was clipped by 3 bases and J by 0 bases, with 11 bases between them. In DNA, the CDR3 is TGTGCCACCAGCAGGGCGGGGACTGCTAACTATGGCTACACCTTC. It is translated as CATSRAGTANYGYTF.

V and J are TRBV7-9 and TRBJ1-4; 7 bases agree with TRBD1. CDR3 length: 14 residues. The V segment lost 6 bases and the J segment 4 bases; nucleotides outside the gene matches: 5. Germline V CDR1 and CDR2: SEHNR, FQNEAQ (reference sequence). The CDR3 region has the DNA TGTGCCAGCAGTTCACAGGGGTATAATGAAAAACTGTTTTTT. Translation gives CASSSQGYNEKLFF.

V and J are TRBV27 and TRBJ2-3; TRBD2 might be the D (5 bases). CDR3 length: 16 residues. V dropped 6 bases and J dropped 4 bases, with 20 bases sitting between them. Germline V gives CDR1 MNHEY, CDR2 SMNVEV (reference sequence). In DNA form, the CDR3 reads TGTGCCAGCAGCTCCACGGAGGCTAGATTCGCAGATACGCAGTATTTT. Translated: CASSSTEARFADTQYF.

This rearrangement joins TRBV10-3 to TRBJ2-3; D remains ambiguous. The germline V gene has CDR1 ENHRY and CDR2 SYGVKD. CDR3 length: 15 amino acids. V lost 4 bases and J lost 2, with 13 bases in between. CDR3 sequence (DNA): TGTGCCATCAGTGGAACGGATCGAATCACAGATACGCAGTATTTT. It encodes CAISGTDRITDTQYF.

The V and J genes are TRBV18 and TRBJ2-1; 13 nucleotides agree with TRBD2. Germline V gene data show CDR1 as KGHSH and CDR2 as LQKENI. The CDR3 runs 16 residues. V lost 0 bases, J lost 10 bases, and 6 bases stayed unmatched. DNA of the CDR3: TGTGCCAGCTCACCACCGGGACTAGCGGGGTTGGGGGAGCAGTTCTTC. This encodes CASSPPGLAGLGEQFF.

The rearrangement joins TRBV19 to TRBJ2-3, with 8 bases lining up with TRBD1. The V gene end was trimmed by 6 bases and the J gene end by 3 bases; junction bases not matched to a gene: 11. CDR3 length: 16 amino acids. Looked up from germline, CDR1 is LNHDA and CDR2 is SQIVND (reference sequence). CDR3 region: CASSHSDRVSTDTQYF. The CDR3 DNA sequence: TGTGCCAGTAGCCATTCGGACAGGGTGTCGACAGATACGCAGTATTTT.

The chain has TRBV7-2 and TRBJ1-2, with D unclear. The CDR3 is 13 residues long. Trimming left V 1 base short and J 8 bases short, with 11 bases between. The germline gives CDR1 SGHTA, CDR2 FQGNSA. The CDR3 reads CASSLGAYGGYTF. In DNA form, the CDR3 reads TGTGCCAGCAGCTTAGGGGCATACGGGGGCTACACCTTC.